The clone carrying this T cell receptor beta chain was counted once. Its antigen is not known. In the same sample, other DNA sequences code for this CDR3. Described treatment: oral pan-JAK inhibitor, 5-10 mg twice daily. Extraction and reverse transcription of RNA yielded cDNA as the sequencing template. Measured with immunoSEQ multiplex PCR; TCRdb has only the in-frame clones, and not every one. The table records 150,000 to 200,000 clones, 60% of them present only once. These data come from a study of CD8+ T cells in alopecia areata. Study-level background: It was oral tofacitinib, at 5 to 10 mg twice daily, that treated patients received.

Study-wide findings and caveats: Amid tofacitinib therapy, many expanded lesional clones stayed present in scalp and blood.

Germline V lookup: CDR1 GTSNPN, CDR2 SVGIG (reference sequence). Between the trimmed V and J ends, which lost 0 bases and 3 bases, there was a span of 8 bases. This CDR3 region has 13 residues. V is TRBV30 and J is TRBJ1-1, with no clear D. Material: CD4+ T cells sorted from blood, obtained at week 24, from a patient treated with tofacitinib. The sequence was obtained from a human donor with alopecia areata. CDR3 sequence: CAWSVREDTEAFF. The CDR3 coding sequence is TGTGCCTGGAGTGTCCGAGAGGACACTGAAGCTTTCTTT.